The present TCR beta chain was sequenced within a study of cytomegalovirus exposure and HLA in healthy donors. General observations from the study: TCR beta V segments were, for the most part, productive about 87% or about 30% of the time in an earlier analysis. Reports state that TCR beta sequences accurately predicted most subjects' HLA-A and HLA-B alleles.

The count of this clone is one. Its antigen is currently unknown. J gave up 2 bases and V 4 bases, and 10 bases lay outside the gene matches. The CDR3 sequence is 17 residues long. Germline values: CDR1 SGHNT, CDR2 YYREEE (reference sequence). The primer mix had 60 Vbeta and 13 Jbeta primers. Sequencing was performed with immunoSEQ multiplex PCR; in TCRdb, only in-frame clones are kept and a portion is missing. The data contain about 98,000 clones, around 72% of them seen just once; the ten biggest clones take up approximately 1.8%. V gene TRBV5-4 combines with J gene TRBJ2-7; 12 bases match TRBD2. Sequencing input: PBMCs. The origin of this receptor is a male donor in good health and CMV-seronegative. Here the CDR3 reads CASSPSSLAGGTYEQYF. Written as DNA, the CDR3 is TGTGCCAGCAGCCCCTCTAGCCTAGCGGGAGGGACCTACGAGCAGTACTTC.